The clone carrying this TCR beta chain was seen only a few times. Primers used in a second PCR of roughly 6 to 11 cycles were a sample-barcoded 5' primer and a J-beta primer mix. TCRdb ran MiXCR on the 5' RACE reads and lists one entry per CDR3 protein. The table lists roughly 570,000 distinct CDR3 sequences, 27% of them singletons. These data originate in a study of blood T cells in healthy people across ages. Trimming took off 0 bases at V and 10 bases at J, with 14 bases between the two ends. Germline assignment: CDR1 SGHRS and CDR2 YFSETQ. The CDR3 is made up of 14 amino acids. V is TRBV5-1 and J is TRBJ2-1; D unresolved. This sequence was found in a woman in her sixties or seventies in good health. Sample: blood. DNA for the CDR3: TGCGCCAGCAGCTTGGATGGAGTTCAGGTCGAGCAGTTCTTC. This sequence encodes CASSLDGVQVEQFF.